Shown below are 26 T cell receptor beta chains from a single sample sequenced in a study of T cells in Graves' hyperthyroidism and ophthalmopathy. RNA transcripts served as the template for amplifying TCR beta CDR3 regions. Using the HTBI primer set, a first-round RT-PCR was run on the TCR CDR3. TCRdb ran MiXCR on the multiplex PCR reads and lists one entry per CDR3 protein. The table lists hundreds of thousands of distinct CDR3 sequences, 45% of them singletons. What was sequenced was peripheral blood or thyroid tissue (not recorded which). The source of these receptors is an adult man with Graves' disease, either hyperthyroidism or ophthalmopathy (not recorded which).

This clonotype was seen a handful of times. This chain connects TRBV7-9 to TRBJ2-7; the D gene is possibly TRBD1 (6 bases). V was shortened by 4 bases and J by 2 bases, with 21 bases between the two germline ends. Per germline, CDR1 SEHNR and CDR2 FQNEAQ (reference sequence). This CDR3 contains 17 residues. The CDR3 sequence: CASSSRYPGHLAYEQYF. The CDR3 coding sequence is TGTGCCAGCAGCTCCCGTTACCCGGGACATTTAGCCTACGAGCAGTACTTC.

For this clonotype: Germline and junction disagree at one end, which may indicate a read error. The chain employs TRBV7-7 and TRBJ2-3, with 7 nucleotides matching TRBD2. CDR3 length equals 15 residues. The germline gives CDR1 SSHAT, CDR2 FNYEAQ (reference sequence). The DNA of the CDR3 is TGTGCTAGCAGCTTAGGGCTAGCGGGCACAGATACGCAGTATTTT. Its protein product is CASSLGLAGTDTQYF.

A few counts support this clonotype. The CDR3, as DNA: TGTGCCAGCAGCTCCCCCCCAATGACAGAAAACTATGGCTACACCTTC. Protein sequence: CASSSPPMTENYGYTF. The rearrangement uses TRBV11-2 and TRBJ1-2, with TRBD1 as a possible D gene (5 bases). CDR1 is SGHAT, CDR2 FQNNGV, per germline. The V and J ends lost 4 bases and 2 bases respectively, with 17 bases between them. The CDR3 contains 16 residues.

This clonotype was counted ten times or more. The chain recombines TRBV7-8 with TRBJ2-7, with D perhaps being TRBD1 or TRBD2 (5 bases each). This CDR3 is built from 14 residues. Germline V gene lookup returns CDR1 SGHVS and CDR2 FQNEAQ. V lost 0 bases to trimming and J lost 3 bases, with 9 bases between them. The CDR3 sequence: CASSLAGERYEQYF. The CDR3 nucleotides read TGTGCCAGCAGCTTAGCGGGGGAACGCTACGAGCAGTACTTC.

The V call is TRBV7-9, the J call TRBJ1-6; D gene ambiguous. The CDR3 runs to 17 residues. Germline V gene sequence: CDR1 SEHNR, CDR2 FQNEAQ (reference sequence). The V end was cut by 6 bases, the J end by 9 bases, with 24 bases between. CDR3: CASSLERRVRVFSPLHF. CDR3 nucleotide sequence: TGTGCCAGCAGTTTGGAGCGCCGGGTTCGGGTATTTTCACCCCTCCACTTT.

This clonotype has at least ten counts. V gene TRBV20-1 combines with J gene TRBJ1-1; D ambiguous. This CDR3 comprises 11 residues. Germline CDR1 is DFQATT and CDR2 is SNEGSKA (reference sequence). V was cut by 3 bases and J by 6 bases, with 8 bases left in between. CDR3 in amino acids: CSASTHPEAFF. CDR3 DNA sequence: TGCAGTGCTAGCACTCACCCTGAAGCTTTCTTT.

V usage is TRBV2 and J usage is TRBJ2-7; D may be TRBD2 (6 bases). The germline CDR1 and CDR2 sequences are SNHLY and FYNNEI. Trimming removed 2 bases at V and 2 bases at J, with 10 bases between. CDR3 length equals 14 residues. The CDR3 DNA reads TGTGCCAGCAGTGAATGGGGAGGCACCTACGAGCAGTACTTC. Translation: CASSEWGGTYEQYF. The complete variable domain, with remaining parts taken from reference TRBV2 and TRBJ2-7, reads EPEVTQTPSHQVTQMGQEVILRCVPISNHLYFYWYRQILGQKVEFLVSFYNNEISEKSEIFDDQFSVERPDGSNFTLKIRSTKLEDSAMYFCASSEWGGTYEQYFGPGTRLTVT.

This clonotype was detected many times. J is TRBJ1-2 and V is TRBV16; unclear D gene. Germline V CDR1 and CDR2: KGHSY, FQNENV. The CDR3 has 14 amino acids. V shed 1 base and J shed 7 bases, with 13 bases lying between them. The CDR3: CASSQFSASSGYTF. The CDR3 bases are TGTGCCAGCAGCCAATTTTCGGCATCTAGTGGCTACACCTTC.

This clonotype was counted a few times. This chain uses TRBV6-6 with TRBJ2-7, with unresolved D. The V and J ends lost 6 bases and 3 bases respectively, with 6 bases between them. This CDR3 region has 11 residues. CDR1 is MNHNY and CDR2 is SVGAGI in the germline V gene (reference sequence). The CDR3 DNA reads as TGTGCCAGCAGAACGTACTACGAGCAGTACTTC. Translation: CASRTYYEQYF.

The CDR3 DNA reads TGTGCCAGCACCATGACTGACAGGGGGTTCAATCAGCCCCAGCATTTT. It translates to CASTMTDRGFNQPQHF. The gene calls are TRBV9 and TRBJ1-5, with 9 bases identical to TRBD1. The V segment lost 6 bases and the J segment 3 bases; nucleotides outside the gene matches: 10. This CDR3 spans 16 amino acids. The germline V gene encodes CDR1 SGDLS and CDR2 YYNGEE.

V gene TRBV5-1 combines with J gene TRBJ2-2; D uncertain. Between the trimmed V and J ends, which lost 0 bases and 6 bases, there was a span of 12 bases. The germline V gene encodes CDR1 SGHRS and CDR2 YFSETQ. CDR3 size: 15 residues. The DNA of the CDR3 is TGCGCCAGCAGCTTGGATGGGAAAAAGGCCGGGGAGCTGTTTTTT. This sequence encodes CASSLDGKKAGELFF.

Here the CDR3 reads CASTTKAGGYTEAFF. CDR3 sequence (DNA): TGTGCCAGTACCACTAAGGCAGGAGGGTACACTGAAGCTTTCTTT. This chain connects TRBV19 to TRBJ1-1; D is ambiguous. Trimming cost V 7 bases and J 3 bases, with 18 bases left between them. The CDR3 is 15 residues long. Germline V gene sequence: CDR1 LNHDA, CDR2 SQIVND (reference sequence).

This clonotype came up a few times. CDR3 loop: CASSLSGTGGNSPLHF. The DNA for the CDR3 is TGCGCCAGCAGCTTGTCCGGGACAGGGGGCAATTCACCCCTCCACTTT. The chain is built from TRBV5-1 and TRBJ1-6, with TRBD1 matching over 12 bases. V shed 1 base, J shed 7 bases, and the junction held 3 bases outside the gene matches. Looked up from germline, CDR1 is SGHRS and CDR2 is YFSETQ. This CDR3 has 16 residues.

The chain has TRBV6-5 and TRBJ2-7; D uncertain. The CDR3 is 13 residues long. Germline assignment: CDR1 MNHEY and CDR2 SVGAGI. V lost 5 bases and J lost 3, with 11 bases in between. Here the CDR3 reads CASSEAGYYEQYF. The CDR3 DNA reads TGTGCCAGCAGTGAAGCAGGATACTACGAGCAGTACTTC.

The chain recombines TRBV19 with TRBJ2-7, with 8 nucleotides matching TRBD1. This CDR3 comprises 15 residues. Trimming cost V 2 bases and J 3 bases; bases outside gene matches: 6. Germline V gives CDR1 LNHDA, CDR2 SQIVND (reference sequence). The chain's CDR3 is CASSILPGQDYEQYF. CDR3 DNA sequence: TGTGCCAGTAGTATATTGCCGGGACAGGACTACGAGCAGTACTTC.

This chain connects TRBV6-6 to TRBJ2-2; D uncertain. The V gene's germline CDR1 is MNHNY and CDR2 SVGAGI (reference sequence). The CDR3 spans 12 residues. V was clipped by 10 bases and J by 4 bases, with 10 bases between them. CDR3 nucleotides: TGTGCCACCAAACAGACCACCGGGGAGCTGTTTTTT. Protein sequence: CATKQTTGELFF.

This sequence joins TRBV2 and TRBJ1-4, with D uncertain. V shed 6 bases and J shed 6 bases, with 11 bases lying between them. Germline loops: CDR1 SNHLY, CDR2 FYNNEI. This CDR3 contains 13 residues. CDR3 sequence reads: CASRSERHEKLFF. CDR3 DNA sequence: TGTGCCAGCAGATCCGAGCGACATGAAAAACTGTTTTTT.

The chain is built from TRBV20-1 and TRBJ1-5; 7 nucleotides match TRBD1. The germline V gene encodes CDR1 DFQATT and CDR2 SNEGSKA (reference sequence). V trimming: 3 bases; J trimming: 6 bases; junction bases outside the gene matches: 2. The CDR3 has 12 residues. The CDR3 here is CSARDRLQPQHF. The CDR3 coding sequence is TGCAGTGCTAGGGACAGGCTTCAGCCCCAGCATTTT.

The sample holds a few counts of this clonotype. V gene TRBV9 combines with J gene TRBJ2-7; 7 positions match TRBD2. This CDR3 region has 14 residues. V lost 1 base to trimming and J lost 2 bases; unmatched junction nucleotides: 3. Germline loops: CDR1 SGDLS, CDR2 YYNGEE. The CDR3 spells CASSVSGVPYEQYF. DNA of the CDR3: TGTGCCAGCAGCGTAAGCGGGGTCCCCTACGAGCAGTACTTC.

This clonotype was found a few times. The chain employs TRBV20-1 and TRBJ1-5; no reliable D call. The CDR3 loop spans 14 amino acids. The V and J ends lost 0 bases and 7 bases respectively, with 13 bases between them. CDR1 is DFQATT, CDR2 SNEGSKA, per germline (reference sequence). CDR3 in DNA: TGCAGTGCTAGAGAGGCCCGGGGTGAACAGCCCCAGCATTTT. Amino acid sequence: CSAREARGEQPQHF.

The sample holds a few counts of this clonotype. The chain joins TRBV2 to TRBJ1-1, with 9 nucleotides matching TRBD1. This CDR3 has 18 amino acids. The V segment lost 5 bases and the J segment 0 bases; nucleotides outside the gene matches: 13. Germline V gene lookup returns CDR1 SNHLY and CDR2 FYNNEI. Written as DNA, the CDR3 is TGTGCCAGCAGTTCTCACCGGGACAGGGCGAGAATGAACACTGAAGCTTTCTTT. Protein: CASSSHRDRARMNTEAFF.

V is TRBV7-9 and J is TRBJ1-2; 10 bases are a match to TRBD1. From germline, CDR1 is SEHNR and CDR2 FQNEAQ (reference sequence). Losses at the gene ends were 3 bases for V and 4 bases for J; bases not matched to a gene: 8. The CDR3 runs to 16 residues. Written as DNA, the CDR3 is TGTGCCAGCAGCTTGGCCGGGACAGGGGCAACCTATGGCTACACCTTC. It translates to CASSLAGTGATYGYTF.

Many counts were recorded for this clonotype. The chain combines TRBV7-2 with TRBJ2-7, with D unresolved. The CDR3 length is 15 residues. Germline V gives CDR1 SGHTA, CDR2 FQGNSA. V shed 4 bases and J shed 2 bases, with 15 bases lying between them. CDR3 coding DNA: TGTGCCAGCAGCTCGGCGACGGGTAAAGCCTACGAGCAGTACTTC. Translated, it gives CASSSATGKAYEQYF.

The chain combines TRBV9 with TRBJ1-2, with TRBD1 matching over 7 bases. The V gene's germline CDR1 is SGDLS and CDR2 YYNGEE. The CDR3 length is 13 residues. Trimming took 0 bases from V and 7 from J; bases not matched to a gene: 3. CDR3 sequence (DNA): TGTGCCAGCAGCGTAGGAGGGGGCGGTGGCTACACCTTC. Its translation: CASSVGGGGGYTF. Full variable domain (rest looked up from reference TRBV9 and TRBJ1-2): DSGVTQTPKHLITATGQRVTLRCSPRSGDLSVYWYQQSLDQGLQFLIQYYNGEERAKGNILERFSAQQFPDLHSELNLSSLELGDSALYFCASSVGGGGGYTFGSGTRLTVV.

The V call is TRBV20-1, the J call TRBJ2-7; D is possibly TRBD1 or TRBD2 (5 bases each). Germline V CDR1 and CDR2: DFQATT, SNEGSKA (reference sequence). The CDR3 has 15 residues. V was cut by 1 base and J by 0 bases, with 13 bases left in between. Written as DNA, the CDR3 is TGCAGTGCTAGAGCGGGACCCTCTAGCTCCTACGAGCAGTACTTC. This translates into CSARAGPSSSYEQYF.

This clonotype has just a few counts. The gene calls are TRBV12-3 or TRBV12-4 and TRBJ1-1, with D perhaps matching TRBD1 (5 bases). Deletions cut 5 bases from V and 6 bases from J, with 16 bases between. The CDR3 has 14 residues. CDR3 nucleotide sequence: TGTGCCAGCAGTCCCCGGGGGACGTCTCCTGAAGCTTTCTTT. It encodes CASSPRGTSPEAFF.